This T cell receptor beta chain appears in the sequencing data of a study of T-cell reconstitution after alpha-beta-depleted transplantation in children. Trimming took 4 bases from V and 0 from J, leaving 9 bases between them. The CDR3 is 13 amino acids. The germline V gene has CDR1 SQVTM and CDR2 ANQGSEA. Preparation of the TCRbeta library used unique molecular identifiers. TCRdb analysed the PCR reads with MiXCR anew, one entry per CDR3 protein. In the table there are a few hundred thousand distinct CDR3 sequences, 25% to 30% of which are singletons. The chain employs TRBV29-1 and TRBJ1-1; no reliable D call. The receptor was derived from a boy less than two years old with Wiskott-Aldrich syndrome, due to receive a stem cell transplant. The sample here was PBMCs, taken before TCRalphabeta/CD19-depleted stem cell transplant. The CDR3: CSVAPILNTEAFF. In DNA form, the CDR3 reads TGCAGCGTTGCTCCAATACTGAACACTGAAGCTTTCTTT.